Ten or more counts support the clone carrying this TCR beta chain. What it binds is not known. This sample was included in a study of CD8 T cells in ankylosing spondylitis. The study's findings and limits: Disease-linked clones were CD8+ and relatively rare in peripheral blood. Among TCR beta sequences, a motif of eight highly homologous variants appeared characteristic of ankylosing spondylitis blood.

One entry per CDR3 protein results from TCRdb running MiXCR on the 5' RACE reads. The sample has some 200,000 distinct CDR3 sequences, more than 25% seen once; the top ten hold about 7%. The length of the CDR3 is 15 residues. V was shortened by 3 bases and J by 5 bases, with 13 bases between the two germline ends. The germline V gene has CDR1 LGHDT and CDR2 YNNKEL (reference sequence). The sequencing sample was made of blood, either unsorted or a sorted T cell fraction (not recorded which). V gene TRBV3-1 combines with J gene TRBJ2-2; the D gene is possibly TRBD1 (6 bases). This TCR derives from a male donor with ankylosing spondylitis or in good health (not recorded which). The CDR3 region is CASSQLGQTTGELFF. In nucleotides, the CDR3 is TGTGCCAGCAGCCAGTTAGGACAGACAACCGGGGAGCTGTTTTTT.